This TCR beta chain was sequenced for a study of shared clonotypes between healthy human individuals. Findings of the study overall: Among the subsets, naive ones generally showed larger estimated richness than memory ones. The small donor group covered limited genetic and exposure diversity.

Germline CDR1 reads MNHEY; CDR2 reads SMNVEV (reference sequence). V was shortened by 3 bases and J by 9 bases, with 14 bases between the two germline ends. The CDR3 has 13 amino acids. Of note for this clone: No antigen is known for it.

Data came from immunoSEQ multiplex PCR; TCRdb stores just in-frame clones and leaves some out. The sample consists of millions of clones, about 95% of them appearing once. The V gene is TRBV27, the J gene TRBJ1-1; possible D gene TRBD1, 5 bases. The TCR sequence derives from a man aged 18 to 35 in good health. The sequenced material came from naive CD4+ T cells sorted from blood. The subset: CD45RA+ positively selected. CDR3 DNA: TGTGCCAGCAGTTTGAGGGGTTCGAGTAAAGCTTTCTTT. The encoded protein is CASSLRGSSKAFF.